A single sample gave rise to the 29 T cell receptor beta chains below, sequenced in a study of blood T cells in healthy people across ages. A J-beta primer mix and a sample-barcoded 5' primer were used in a second PCR of roughly 7 to 12 cycles. TCRdb recomputed calls from the 5' RACE reads with MiXCR, one row per CDR3 protein. This sample has some 1.5 million distinct CDR3 sequences, with roughly 28% found just once. The sample taken for sequencing was blood. Receptors were obtained from a woman aged 25 to 45 in good health.

The chain has TRBV29-1 and TRBJ2-5; D is possibly TRBD1 (6 bases). The CDR3 length is 14 residues. Trimming took off 7 bases at V and 0 bases at J, with 15 bases between the two ends. In germline, CDR1 is SQVTM, CDR2 ANQGSEA. CDR3 sequence reads: CSGGNRAYQETQYF. The CDR3 coding sequence is TGCAGCGGGGGGAACAGGGCTTACCAAGAGACCCAGTACTTC.

The CDR3 bases are TGTGCCAGCAGTCCGAAGACCCGCTACGAGCAGTACTTC. It yields the protein CASSPKTRYEQYF. This chain joins TRBV7-9 and TRBJ2-7; no clear D gene. Germline V gene data show CDR1 as SEHNR and CDR2 as FQNEAQ (reference sequence). The CDR3 is made up of 13 amino acids. With 6 bases removed from V and 3 bases from J, the gap between germline ends came to 12 bases.

As regards this clonotype: A much larger clone is a single base away; this may be a read error. V gene TRBV29-1 combines with J gene TRBJ2-1; no reliable D call. This CDR3 contains 12 residues. Trimming removed 5 bases at V and 10 bases at J, with 15 bases between. Per the germline V gene, CDR1 is SQVTM and CDR2 is ANQGSEA. This chain's CDR3 is CSVLVEAYEQFF. The CDR3 DNA reads as TGCAGCGTTCTGGTTGAAGCCTACGAGCAGTTCTTC.

V and J are TRBV28 and TRBJ1-5; 7 nucleotides line up with TRBD1. The germline gives CDR1 MDHEN, CDR2 SYDVKM. V was clipped by 4 bases and J by 2 bases; unmatched bases: 11. The CDR3 covers 17 residues. The CDR3 region is CASSSPGGGEGNQPQHF. The CDR3 DNA reads as TGTGCCAGCAGTTCCCCAGGGGGGGGCGAGGGCAATCAGCCCCAGCATTTT.

In this sample, this clonotype turned up many times. The rearrangement uses TRBV20-1 and TRBJ2-1; 9 nucleotides line up with TRBD2. Germline lookup yields CDR1 DFQATT and CDR2 SNEGSKA (reference sequence). This CDR3 is 15 amino acids long. V lost 5 bases to trimming and J lost 9 bases; unmatched junction nucleotides: 14. CDR3 residues: CSAVGRTSDRREQFF. The CDR3 DNA follows: TGCAGTGCTGTTGGGAGGACTAGCGATAGACGTGAGCAGTTCTTC.

This chain connects TRBV20-1 to TRBJ1-2; 7 bases fit TRBD1. Germline lookup yields CDR1 DFQATT and CDR2 SNEGSKA (reference sequence). Losses at the gene ends were 3 bases for V and 8 bases for J; bases not matched to a gene: 6. The CDR3 has 12 amino acids. CDR3 bases: TGCAGTGCTAGGGGGGACAGCCCAGGCTACACCTTC. It is translated as CSARGDSPGYTF.

This clonotype was seen only a few times. The chain joins TRBV13 to TRBJ1-5; no definite D call. Per the germline V gene, CDR1 is PRHDT and CDR2 is FYEKMQ (reference sequence). The CDR3 loop spans 15 amino acids. V dropped 5 bases and J dropped 0 bases, with 11 bases sitting between them. CDR3 sequence (DNA): TGTGCCAGCAGCCTCGGAACTAATAGCAATCAGCCCCAGCATTTT. The encoded protein is CASSLGTNSNQPQHF.

This clonotype appeared many times. This chain connects TRBV5-1 to TRBJ2-7; D is possibly TRBD2 (5 bases). Germline CDR1 is SGHRS and CDR2 is YFSETQ. This CDR3 spans 13 amino acids. V lost 4 bases and J 0 bases, leaving 8 bases between the germline ends. The DNA for the CDR3 is TGCGCCAGCAGCACGGACTTCTCCTACGAGCAGTACTTC. The encoded protein is CASSTDFSYEQYF.

This clonotype came up once. At one end the junction does not follow the germline gene, possibly because of a read error. The chain uses TRBV7-2 and TRBJ1-1; no clear D. Germline V gene sequence: CDR1 SGHTA, CDR2 FQGNSA. This CDR3 comprises 15 residues. CDR3 amino acids: CACSLRLGKLTEAFF. For the CDR3, the DNA is TGTGCCTGCAGCTTAAGGTTGGGAAAGCTCACTGAAGCTTTCTTT.

This clonotype was seen a handful of times. The chain employs TRBV25-1 and TRBJ1-1; D uncertain. This CDR3 comprises 15 residues. Germline V lookup: CDR1 MGHDK, CDR2 SYGVNS. Trimming pared 0 bases from V and 4 bases from J, leaving 12 bases between. The CDR3 sequence is CASSEYRERSTEAFF. The CDR3 bases are TGTGCCAGCAGTGAATATAGGGAAAGGAGCACTGAAGCTTTCTTT.

In its sample, this clonotype was seen many times. The genes are TRBV9 and TRBJ1-2; 9 bases map to TRBD1. The CDR3 has 15 residues. Germline assignment: CDR1 SGDLS and CDR2 YYNGEE. Trimming took 3 bases from V and 3 from J; bases not matched to a gene: 6. Here the CDR3 reads CASSERTGEDYGYTF. The CDR3 nucleotides read TGTGCCAGCAGCGAGCGGACAGGGGAGGACTATGGCTACACCTTC.

The chain combines TRBV5-5 with TRBJ1-2, with 9 bases that match TRBD1. With 4 bases clipped from V and 4 bases from J, the junction kept 8 bases outside the gene matches. Germline lookup yields CDR1 SGHKS and CDR2 YYEKEE (reference sequence). The CDR3 contains 15 residues. DNA for the CDR3: TGTGCCAGCAGCCCGGGACAGGGATGGGCCTATGGCTACACCTTC. Protein sequence: CASSPGQGWAYGYTF.

The gene calls are TRBV7-8 and TRBJ2-1; perhaps D is TRBD1 or TRBD2 (5 bases each). The CDR3 consists of 16 residues. Germline V gene lookup returns CDR1 SGHVS and CDR2 FQNEAQ. V dropped 5 bases and J dropped 4 bases, with 18 bases sitting between them. The CDR3 region is CASSRGAGRNYNEQFF. The CDR3 DNA follows: TGTGCCAGCAGCCGGGGTGCAGGGAGAAATTACAATGAGCAGTTCTTC.

At least ten counts were recorded for this clonotype. This chain connects TRBV7-2 to TRBJ1-6, with D unclear. Per germline, CDR1 SGHTA and CDR2 FQGNSA. The CDR3 runs to 14 residues. V lost 0 bases, J lost 6 bases, and 6 bases lay in between. As DNA, the CDR3 is TGTGCCAGCAGCTTAGCGGCTTCTAATTCACCCCTCCACTTT. It encodes CASSLAASNSPLHF.

J is TRBJ2-1 and V is TRBV7-2; TRBD1 might be the D (6 bases). The V end was cut by 3 bases, the J end by 10 bases, with 13 bases between. The CDR3 extends over 13 amino acids. Germline assignment: CDR1 SGHTA and CDR2 FQGNSA. The CDR3 DNA sequence: TGTGCCAGCAGCTTCACAGGGTTCTACGAGCAGTTCTTC. Translating gives CASSFTGFYEQFF.

The chain employs TRBV14 and TRBJ2-1, with unresolved D. The J call may be in error: the DNA end matches TRBJ2-7 better. There are 14 residues in the CDR3. The germline V gene encodes CDR1 SGHDN and CDR2 FVKESK. CDR3 bases: TGTGCCAGCAGCCCCATGCTACTCTACAATGAGCAGTACTTC. Translating gives CASSPMLLYNEQYF.

The rearrangement joins TRBV15 to TRBJ1-6; D ambiguous. Trimming left V 0 bases short and J 8 bases short, with 8 bases between. This CDR3 region has 14 residues. CDR1 LNHNV and CDR2 YYDKDF come from the germline V gene (reference sequence). CDR3 sequence (DNA): TGTGCCACCAGCAGAGATGCGAACTATTCACCCCTCCACTTT. This codes for CATSRDANYSPLHF.

This clonotype was found a few times. The gene calls are TRBV4-1 and TRBJ2-7; tentative D call: TRBD2 (5 bases). CDR3 size: 14 residues. CDR1 MGHRA and CDR2 YSYEKL come from the germline V gene. V lost 3 bases and J lost 5, with 14 bases in between. The CDR3 loop is CASSQVASRDEQYF. The CDR3, as DNA: TGCGCCAGCAGCCAGGTAGCGTCGAGAGACGAGCAGTACTTC.

The chain has TRBV29-1 and TRBJ1-4, with D tentatively TRBD1 (5 bases). Germline CDR1 reads SQVTM; CDR2 reads ANQGSEA. The CDR3 totals 12 residues. V lost 7 bases to trimming and J lost 3 bases, with 9 bases between them. Written as DNA, the CDR3 is TGCAGCGCAGGGAAGGCTAATGAAAAACTGTTTTTT. Its protein is CSAGKANEKLFF. The entire variable domain, with the rest obtained from reference TRBV29-1 and TRBJ1-4, is as follows: SAVISQKPSRDICQRGTSLTIQCQVDSQVTMMFWYRQQPGQSLTLIATANQGSEATYESGFVIDKFPISRPNLTFSTLTVSNMSPEDSSIYLCSAGKANEKLFFGSGTQLSVL.

This clonotype has a count of ten or more. This chain joins TRBV9 and TRBJ2-1; no definite D call. V lost 2 bases and J 9 bases, leaving 12 bases between the germline ends. Germline CDR1 and CDR2: SGDLS and YYNGEE. The CDR3 totals 13 residues. CDR3 in amino acids: CASSVPPTGEQFF. In DNA form, the CDR3 reads TGTGCCAGCAGCGTCCCTCCTACTGGTGAGCAGTTCTTC.

This clonotype appeared once. The rearrangement joins TRBV20-1 to TRBJ2-7, with D possibly TRBD2 on 5 matching bases. Trimming shortened V by 1 base and J by 5 bases, and 12 bases separated the two germline ends. This CDR3 is built from 13 residues. Germline-derived CDR1 and CDR2 are DFQATT and SNEGSKA (reference sequence). The CDR3 loop is CSARVGGRNEQYF. The CDR3 DNA is TGCAGTGCTAGAGTGGGCGGGCGGAACGAGCAGTACTTC.

In this sample, this clonotype turned up many times. V gene TRBV5-1 combines with J gene TRBJ2-5, with TRBD2 identical over 11 bases. The germline gives CDR1 SGHRS, CDR2 YFSETQ. V lost 4 bases and J lost 2; bases outside the gene matches: 10. The CDR3 runs to 17 residues. The CDR3 DNA sequence: TGCGCCAGCAGCCCTTATACTACTAGCGGGGGACAAGAGACCCAGTACTTC. Its protein is CASSPYTTSGGQETQYF.

There are many counts of this clonotype. The chain carries TRBV7-9 and TRBJ2-1; no reliable D call. V was cut by 1 base and J by 4 bases, with 8 bases left in between. The CDR3 spans 14 residues. The germline V gene encodes CDR1 SEHNR and CDR2 FQNEAQ (reference sequence). CDR3 DNA: TGTGCCAGCAGCTTAGTGTCCGGGTACAATGAGCAGTTCTTC. Residues: CASSLVSGYNEQFF.

This clonotype was found many times. The V call is TRBV7-3, the J call TRBJ2-1, with D perhaps TRBD2 (5 bases). The CDR3 contains 17 residues. CDR1 and CDR2 from the germline V gene are SGHTA and FQGTGA. V lost 5 bases to trimming and J lost 0 bases, with 17 bases between them. The CDR3 protein is CASSPNAWESSYNEQFF. The DNA of the CDR3 is TGTGCCAGCAGCCCAAACGCTTGGGAGAGCTCCTACAATGAGCAGTTCTTC. Based on the CDR3 plus reference TRBV7-3 and TRBJ2-1, the full variable domain is GAGVSQTPSNKVTEKGKYVELRCDPISGHTALYWYRQSLGQGPEFLIYFQGTGAADDSGLPNDRFFAVRPEGSVSTLKIQRTERGDSAVYLCASSPNAWESSYNEQFFGPGTRLTVL.

This clonotype has at least ten counts. The chain links TRBV4-1 to TRBJ2-7, with D tentatively TRBD1 or TRBD2 (5 bases each). Germline CDR1 and CDR2: MGHRA and YSYEKL. The CDR3 totals 13 residues. The ends were cut back, 1 base at V and 4 bases at J, with 8 bases in the middle. CDR3 DNA: TGCGCCAGCAGCCAAGTTGGGGGTTACGAGCAGTACTTC. Translated: CASSQVGGYEQYF.

The CDR3 sequence: CASRGAGTSGRRNNEQFF. The CDR3 coding sequence is TGTGCCAGCAGAGGAGCCGGGACTAGCGGGAGACGGAACAATGAGCAGTTCTTC. V is TRBV7-9 and J is TRBJ2-1; 14 nucleotides agree with TRBD2. The V segment lost 6 bases and the J segment 5 bases; nucleotides outside the gene matches: 12. The CDR3 runs 18 residues. Germline loops: CDR1 SEHNR, CDR2 FQNEAQ (reference sequence).

This clonotype was seen at least ten times. The genes are TRBV3-1 and TRBJ2-7, with a weak D call TRBD1 (5 bases). Looked up from germline, CDR1 is LGHDT and CDR2 is YNNKEL (reference sequence). The V gene lost 1 base and the J gene lost 6 bases, with 7 bases spanning the gap. This CDR3 has 12 amino acids. CDR3 in amino acids: CASSQGGGEQYF. Written as DNA, the CDR3 is TGTGCCAGCAGCCAAGGGGGCGGCGAGCAGTACTTC.

About this clonotype: At one end the junction does not follow the germline gene, possibly because of a read error. The gene calls are TRBV7-9 and TRBJ2-7, with D hard to call. Germline CDR1 is SEHNR and CDR2 is FQNEAQ (reference sequence). The CDR3 runs 12 residues. CDR3 region: CAGSLGFYEQYF. The CDR3 DNA is TGTGCCGGCAGCTTAGGGTTCTACGAGCAGTACTTC.

Ten or more counts support this clonotype. This chain uses TRBV29-1 with TRBJ1-2; D is unclear. CDR1 is SQVTM, CDR2 ANQGSEA, per germline. This CDR3 is built from 12 residues. Trimming removed 7 bases at V and 4 bases at J, with 13 bases between. The CDR3 DNA follows: TGCAGCGCTGCGGATTGGCGCTATGGCTACACCTTC. Its translation: CSAADWRYGYTF.